The clone carrying this T cell receptor beta chain appeared many times. The V gene's germline CDR1 is ENHRY and CDR2 SYGVKD. CDR3 size: 15 residues. Trimming cost V 0 bases and J 0 bases, with 6 bases left between them. Investigators prepared the TCR beta libraries by applying iRepertoire HTBI primers and Arm-PCR of CDR3 regions. MiXCR, run by TCRdb on the multiplex PCR reads, gives a single entry per CDR3 protein. The profile shows about 460,000 distinct CDR3 sequences, 12% to 15% of them singletons. Time point indicated: newly diagnosed GD, antithyroid drugs for less than 3 months. PBMCs were the source of the RNA used for TCR sequencing. This entry comes from a study of regulatory T cells in long-lasting Graves disease. These sequences were also reported in another study, on T cells in Graves' hyperthyroidism and ophthalmopathy. As reported in that work: It was considered stable Graves' hyperthyroidism when ophthalmopathy did not progress within 18 months. Each patient was aged 18 to 65 and had newly diagnosed hyperthyroidism of under 2 months' duration. Carried out on the TCR CDR3, a first-round RT-PCR used the HTBI primer set. The majority of expanded thyroid clonotypes above 0.001 also appeared in blood.

The TCR sequence derives from a woman aged 45-60 years with Graves disease. The specimen was peripheral blood mononuclear cells (PBMCs), collected at new diagnosis, from a patient treated with antithyroid drugs. The genes are TRBV10-3 and TRBJ2-1, with D unresolved. CDR3 sequence reads: CAISESFISYNEQFF. The CDR3 coding sequence is TGTGCCATCAGTGAGTCTTTTATCTCCTACAATGAGCAGTTCTTC.